The table lists the clone carrying this T cell receptor (beta chain) with many counts. Its antigen is unidentified. Profiled with immunoSEQ multiplex PCR; TCRdb holds only in-frame clones, not every one. Observed are 30,000 to 40,000 clones, no singletons, with the top ten taking 5.5% to 7%. Both groups were predominantly of Caucasian heritage. Donors gave about 5 to 8 ml heparinized peripheral whole blood. These data originate in a study of T cell clonality in common variable immunodeficiency. Whole-study findings and limits: CVID subjects had higher TCRbeta clonality than healthy controls, most marked in about a third. Fewer deletions and N-nucleotide insertions were reportedly seen in common variable immunodeficiency TCR beta sequences.

The source material was peripheral blood mononuclear cells. This TCR was recovered from a human donor with common variable immunodeficiency.

The sequenced CDR3 bases are TGTGCCACCTGGGCAAACAAAAACATT. Protein product: CATWANKNI. The full CDR3 protein reads CATWANKNIQYF. This rearrangement joins TRBV27 to TRBJ2-4; D remains unclear. The read terminates 3 residues before the CDR3 end, so the remaining end is supplied by the germline J gene. The CDR3 is 12 amino acids. Germline CDR1 and CDR2: MNHEY and SMNVEV (reference sequence). V dropped 10 bases and J dropped 3 bases, with 10 bases sitting between them.